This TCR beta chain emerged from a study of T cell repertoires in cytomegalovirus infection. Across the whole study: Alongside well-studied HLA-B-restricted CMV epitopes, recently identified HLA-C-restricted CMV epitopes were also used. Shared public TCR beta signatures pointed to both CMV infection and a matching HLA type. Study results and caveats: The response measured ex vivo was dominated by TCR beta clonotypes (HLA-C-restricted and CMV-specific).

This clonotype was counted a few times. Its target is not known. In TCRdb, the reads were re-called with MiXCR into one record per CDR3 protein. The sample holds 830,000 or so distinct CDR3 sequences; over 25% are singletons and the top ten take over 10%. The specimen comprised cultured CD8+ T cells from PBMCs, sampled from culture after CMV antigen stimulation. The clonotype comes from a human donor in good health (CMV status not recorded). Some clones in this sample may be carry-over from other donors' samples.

CDR3 sequence reads: CASSGLGQDNYNEQFF. CDR3 DNA: TGTGCCAGCAGTGGCCTGGGACAGGACAACTACAATGAGCAGTTCTTC. The rearrangement uses TRBV27 and TRBJ2-1; 8 positions agree with TRBD1. CDR1 MNHEY and CDR2 SMNVEV come from the germline V gene (reference sequence). Germline trimming cut 5 bases from V and 3 bases from J; bases unmatched to any gene: 9. CDR3 length equals 16 residues.